The subject of this entry is one TCR beta chain. Its antigen is unidentified. Subsequent to a culture period of 10 to 11 days, CD4+ T cells were isolated. Vaccine administered to participants consisted of two doses of either BNT162b2 or mRNA-1273. TCRdb's copy holds only in-frame clones and misses some; the assay was immunoSEQ multiplex PCR. This table has fewer than 75,000 clones, 78% appearing once. These data belong to a study of vaccination effects on CD4 cells after COVID-19. For the study at large: Researchers obtained post-vaccine samples at a median of 72 days past the second dose.

J gave up 4 bases and V 3 bases, and 5 bases lay outside the gene matches. CDR3 length: 15 amino acids. Germline V gene lookup returns CDR1 PRHDT and CDR2 FYEKMQ (reference sequence). This material consisted of CD4+ T cells from PBMCs cultured without peptide, taken after COVID-19 vaccination. The chain has TRBV13 and TRBJ2-3, with 9 nucleotides matching TRBD1. The clonotype originates from a human donor who received a COVID-19 vaccine. Here the CDR3 DNA reads TGTGCCAGCAGCTTTGGGGACAGGGCTTCAGATACGCAGTATTTT. Translated: CASSFGDRASDTQYF. Full variable domain (missing parts from reference TRBV13 and TRBJ2-3): AAGVIQSPRHLIKEKRETATLKCYPIPRHDTVYWYQQGPGQDPQFLISFYEKMQSDKGSIPDRFSAQQFSDYHSELNMSSLELGDSALYFCASSFGDRASDTQYFGPGTRLTVL.